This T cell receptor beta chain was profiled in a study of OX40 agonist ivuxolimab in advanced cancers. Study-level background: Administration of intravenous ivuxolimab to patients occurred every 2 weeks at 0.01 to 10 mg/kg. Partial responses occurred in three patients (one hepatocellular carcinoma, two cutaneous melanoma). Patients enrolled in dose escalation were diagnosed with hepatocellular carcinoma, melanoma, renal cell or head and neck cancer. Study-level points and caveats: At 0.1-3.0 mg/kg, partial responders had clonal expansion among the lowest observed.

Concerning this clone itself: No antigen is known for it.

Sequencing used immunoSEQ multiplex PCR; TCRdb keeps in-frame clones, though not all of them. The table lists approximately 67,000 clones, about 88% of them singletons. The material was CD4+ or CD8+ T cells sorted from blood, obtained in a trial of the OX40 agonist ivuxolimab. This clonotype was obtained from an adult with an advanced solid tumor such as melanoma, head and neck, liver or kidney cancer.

CDR3 nucleotides: TGTGCCAGCACCCCCCTCGGACAAAGTTCCTACGAGCAGTACTTC. It specifies CASTPLGQSSYEQYF. The chain is built from TRBV6-1 and TRBJ2-7; possibly TRBD1 for D (5 bases). The V and J ends lost 7 bases and 1 base respectively, with 17 bases between them. The germline V gene encodes CDR1 MNHNS and CDR2 SASEGT. The CDR3 totals 15 residues.